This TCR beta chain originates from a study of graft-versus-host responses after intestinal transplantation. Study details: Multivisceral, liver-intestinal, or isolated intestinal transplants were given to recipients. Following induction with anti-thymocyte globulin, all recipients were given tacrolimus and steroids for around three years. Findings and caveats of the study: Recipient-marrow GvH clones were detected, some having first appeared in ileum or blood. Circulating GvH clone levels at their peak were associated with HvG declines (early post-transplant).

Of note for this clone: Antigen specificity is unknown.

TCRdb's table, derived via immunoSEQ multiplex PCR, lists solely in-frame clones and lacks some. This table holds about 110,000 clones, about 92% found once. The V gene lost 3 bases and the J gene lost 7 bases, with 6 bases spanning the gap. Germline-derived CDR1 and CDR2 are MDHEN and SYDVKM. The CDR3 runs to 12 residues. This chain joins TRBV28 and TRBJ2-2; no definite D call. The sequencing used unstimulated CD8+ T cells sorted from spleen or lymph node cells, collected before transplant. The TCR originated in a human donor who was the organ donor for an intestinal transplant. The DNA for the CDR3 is TGTGCCAGCAGTTTCTGGGGCGGGGAGCTGTTTTTT. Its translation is CASSFWGGELFF.